These 25 T cell receptor beta chains share one sample of origin, sequenced in a study of long-term antiretroviral therapy in people with HIV (dated 2022 in TCRdb). Sequencing of the TRB variable region was done with the immunoSEQ hsTCRB v3.0 assay at survey level resolution. Sourced from immuneACCESS, this table was stored by TCRdb with only in-frame sequences that have V and J called. A share of the clones is absent; for the studies checked, an unresolved V gene accounts for under half, and the remainder has no known explanation. Present in this sample are 34,000 or so clones, around 79% of which were seen just once. The ten largest clones represent about 6% of the sample. Here the sequenced sample was unsorted PBMCs, taken 0.6 years after starting antiretroviral therapy. These receptors were collected from a man in his late teens or twenties with HIV.

The J gene is TRBJ1-1, the V gene TRBV6-5; D ambiguous. The germline V gene has CDR1 MNHEY and CDR2 SVGAGI. The CDR3 has 15 amino acids. V shed 0 bases and J shed 1 base, with 9 bases lying between them. The CDR3 protein is CASSYSNRENTEAFF. DNA for the CDR3: TGTGCCAGCAGTTACTCGAACAGAGAGAACACTGAAGCTTTCTTT.

In its sample, this clone was seen a few times. The chain couples TRBV5-6 to TRBJ2-1; 9 bases are shared with TRBD2. Losses at the gene ends were 1 base for V and 7 bases for J; bases not matched to a gene: 6. The V gene's germline CDR1 is SGHDT and CDR2 YYEEEE. This CDR3 spans 15 amino acids. The CDR3 DNA follows: TGTGCCAGCAGCTTGTTCGCGGGAGGGTCTAATGAGCAGTTCTTC. This sequence encodes CASSLFAGGSNEQFF. Complete variable domain (other parts from reference TRBV5-6 and TRBJ2-1): DAGVTQSPTHLIKTRGQQVTLRCSPKSGHDTVSWYQQALGQGPQFIFQYYEEEERQRGNFPDRFSGHQFPNYSSELNVNALLLGDSALYLCASSLFAGGSNEQFFGPGTRLTVL.

The V and J genes are TRBV2 and TRBJ2-7; 9 bases fit TRBD2. J gave up 5 bases and V 6 bases, and 5 bases lay outside the gene matches. Germline V CDR1 and CDR2: SNHLY, FYNNEI. The CDR3 covers 13 residues. The CDR3 here is CASSPLAGNEQYF. CDR3 coding DNA: TGTGCCAGCAGCCCCCTAGCGGGAAACGAGCAGTACTTC.

The V and J genes are TRBV9 and TRBJ2-3; 8 nucleotides agree with TRBD1. Per the germline V gene, CDR1 is SGDLS and CDR2 is YYNGEE. The CDR3 is made up of 17 amino acids. The trim removed 0 bases at V and 0 bases at J, leaving 6 bases unmatched. Here the CDR3 reads CASSVVSGTGSTDTQYF. In DNA form, the CDR3 reads TGTGCCAGCAGCGTAGTTTCGGGGACAGGAAGCACAGATACGCAGTATTTT.

The table lists this clone with a count of one. The chain recombines TRBV6-1 with TRBJ2-7; 7 nucleotides line up with TRBD1. Looked up from germline, CDR1 is MNHNS and CDR2 is SASEGT. The trim removed 6 bases at V and 1 base at J, leaving 9 bases unmatched. This CDR3 is built from 15 residues. CDR3 residues: CASSDTGTASYEQYF. In DNA form, the CDR3 reads TGTGCCAGCAGCGACACCGGGACAGCGTCCTACGAGCAGTACTTC.

This rearrangement joins TRBV19 to TRBJ2-7; no clear D. V lost 5 bases, J lost 3 bases, and 14 bases lay in between. Germline-derived CDR1 and CDR2 are LNHDA and SQIVND (reference sequence). The CDR3 spans 14 residues. DNA for the CDR3: TGTGCCAGTAGTCCCCAAATGACAAACTACGAGCAGTACTTC. Its translation is CASSPQMTNYEQYF.

The chain carries TRBV5-1 and TRBJ2-6; a weak D match, TRBD1 (6 bases). V was trimmed by 4 bases and J by 0 bases, leaving 11 bases between them. Germline assignment: CDR1 SGHRS and CDR2 YFSETQ. The length of the CDR3 is 16 residues. The CDR3: CASSPDRRSGANVLTF. CDR3 in DNA: TGCGCCAGCAGCCCGGACAGACGCTCTGGGGCCAACGTCCTGACTTTC.

The chain employs TRBV29-1 and TRBJ2-2; a weak D match, TRBD1 (5 bases). The CDR3 spans 17 residues. V was shortened by 0 bases and J by 2 bases, with 16 bases between the two germline ends. Germline V gene lookup returns CDR1 SQVTM and CDR2 ANQGSEA. The CDR3 DNA sequence: TGCAGCGTTGAAGACATAGGGGTGGGATTTAACACCGGGGAGCTGTTTTTT. This translates into CSVEDIGVGFNTGELFF.

This chain connects TRBV6-5 to TRBJ2-7; D possibly uses TRBD1 or TRBD2 (5 bases each). Germline V gene lookup returns CDR1 MNHEY and CDR2 SVGAGI. The CDR3 covers 11 residues. Trimming cost V 2 bases and J 6 bases, with 5 bases left between them. The DNA for the CDR3 is TGTGCCAGCAGTTACGGGGGCGAGCAGTACTTC. Encoded protein: CASSYGGEQYF.

The genes are TRBV5-4 and TRBJ2-1; 7 bases line up with TRBD2. V was pared by 4 bases and J by 7 bases, with 5 bases of the junction left unmatched. CDR3 length: 13 residues. Per germline, CDR1 SGHNT and CDR2 YYREEE (reference sequence). The CDR3 DNA reads as TGTGCCAGCAGCCCGGGACTAATAAATGAGCAGTTCTTC. It specifies CASSPGLINEQFF.

V usage is TRBV4-3 and J usage is TRBJ2-1, with 11 bases aligning to TRBD2. Trimming removed 2 bases from V and 9 bases from J; junction bases left unmatched: 6. The CDR3 is made up of 15 amino acids. Germline V CDR1 and CDR2: LGHNA, YSLEER. As DNA, the CDR3 is TGCGCCAGCAGCCAACTAGCGGGAGGAATAGGTGAGCAGTTCTTC. Translation gives CASSQLAGGIGEQFF.

This sequence joins TRBV5-4 and TRBJ2-7; D possibly uses TRBD1 or TRBD2 (5 bases each). The CDR3 is made up of 15 amino acids. Between the trimmed V and J ends, which lost 5 bases and 0 bases, there was a span of 15 bases. The germline gives CDR1 SGHNT, CDR2 YYREEE (reference sequence). This CDR3 is CASRYGTSSSYEQYF. DNA of the CDR3: TGTGCCAGCAGATACGGGACGTCGAGCTCCTACGAGCAGTACTTC.

The V gene is TRBV6-5, the J gene TRBJ2-7; D perhaps matches TRBD2 (6 bases). The CDR3 sequence is 13 residues long. Trimming shortened V by 2 bases and J by 7 bases, and 12 bases separated the two germline ends. Germline V CDR1 and CDR2: MNHEY, SVGAGI. The DNA for the CDR3 is TGTGCCAGCAGTTACACCGGGGGTGTGGAGCAGTACTTC. Its protein product is CASSYTGGVEQYF.

The V call is TRBV7-2, the J call TRBJ2-3, with 7 bases lining up with TRBD1. With V trimmed by 5 bases and J by 0 bases, 8 bases remained unmatched. The CDR3 loop spans 16 amino acids. Per the germline V gene, CDR1 is SGHTA and CDR2 is FQGNSA. Here the CDR3 DNA reads TGTGCCAGCAGCACAAGGGACAGCACTAGCACAGATACGCAGTATTTT. It is translated as CASSTRDSTSTDTQYF.

The chain couples TRBV19 to TRBJ2-5; no definite D call. CDR3 length: 14 residues. Trimming shortened V by 5 bases and J by 5 bases, and 15 bases separated the two germline ends. Looked up from germline, CDR1 is LNHDA and CDR2 is SQIVND (reference sequence). The CDR3 DNA reads as TGTGCCAGTAGTCCTCTAGTGGTCGGGGAGACCCAGTACTTC. It encodes CASSPLVVGETQYF.

This chain links TRBV14 with TRBJ2-4; 8 nucleotides line up with TRBD1. The germline V gene has CDR1 SGHDN and CDR2 FVKESK. The length of the CDR3 is 15 residues. V was pared by 3 bases and J by 5 bases, with 6 bases of the junction left unmatched. The CDR3 sequence: CASSHLGTGQNIQYF. CDR3 nucleotides: TGTGCCAGCAGCCATCTAGGGACAGGTCAAAACATTCAGTACTTC.

This clone was seen more than once but under ten times. The V and J genes are TRBV18 and TRBJ1-1; D not certain. CDR3 length: 13 amino acids. Trimming removed 3 bases at V and 4 bases at J, with 9 bases between. The germline gives CDR1 KGHSH, CDR2 LQKENI. The CDR3 DNA reads as TGTGCCAGCTCACCGAAGGTCGGCACTGAAGCTTTCTTT. It encodes CASSPKVGTEAFF. Full variable domain (outside the CDR3, taken from reference TRBV18 and TRBJ1-1): NAGVMQNPRHLVRRRGQEARLRCSPMKGHSHVYWYRQLPEEGLKFMVYLQKENIIDESGMPKERFSAEFPKEGPSILRIQQVVRGDSAAYFCASSPKVGTEAFFGQGTRLTVV.

This clone was seen more than once but under ten times. The V and J genes are TRBV5-6 and TRBJ2-7; no firm D call. The CDR3 spans 14 residues. The V end was cut by 1 base, the J end by 2 bases, with 10 bases between. Germline CDR1 SGHDT, CDR2 YYEEEE. As DNA, the CDR3 is TGTGCCAGCAGCTTGTCACACAGCACCTACGAGCAGTACTTC. Its translation is CASSLSHSTYEQYF.

The V and J genes are TRBV20-1 and TRBJ2-7; D is uncertain. CDR1 and CDR2 from the germline V gene are DFQATT and SNEGSKA (reference sequence). The germline V and J ends were trimmed by 6 bases and 0 bases, with 6 bases remaining between them. The CDR3 is 11 residues long. CDR3: CSATGSYEQYF. In DNA, the CDR3 is TGCAGTGCCACCGGCTCCTACGAGCAGTACTTC.

The chain is built from TRBV6-6 and TRBJ1-2, with D unclear. Germline V gives CDR1 MNHNY, CDR2 SVGAGI (reference sequence). V was clipped by 5 bases and J by 4 bases, with 17 bases between them. The CDR3 is 15 residues long. Written as DNA, the CDR3 is TGTGCCAGCAGTCGGACCGCGTCTGGAGGCTATGGCTACACCTTC. It codes for CASSRTASGGYGYTF.

In its sample, this clone was seen once. The V and J genes are TRBV7-2 and TRBJ2-2; D ambiguous. V was shortened by 1 base and J by 4 bases, with 7 bases between the two germline ends. Germline V gene sequence: CDR1 SGHTA, CDR2 FQGNSA. The CDR3 has 14 amino acids. The CDR3 protein is CASSLGRATGELFF. CDR3 DNA sequence: TGTGCCAGCAGCTTAGGACGGGCCACCGGGGAGCTGTTTTTT.

This chain joins TRBV4-1 and TRBJ1-1; no clear D gene. The CDR3 runs to 15 residues. Trimming removed 1 base at V and 13 bases at J, with 22 bases between. Looked up from germline, CDR1 is MGHRA and CDR2 is YSYEKL. CDR3 residues: CASSQAGGFSRRDFF. In DNA, the CDR3 is TGCGCCAGCAGCCAAGCCGGAGGTTTCTCCCGGAGGGATTTCTTT.

This clone was counted a few times. The chain carries TRBV27 and TRBJ2-7; D gene ambiguous. Germline V lookup: CDR1 MNHEY, CDR2 SMNVEV (reference sequence). CDR3 length: 15 amino acids. Trimming left V 5 bases short and J 2 bases short, with 16 bases between. CDR3 sequence reads: CASSLNSELTYEQYF. In nucleotides, the CDR3 is TGTGCCAGCAGTCTGAATTCTGAGCTTACCTACGAGCAGTACTTC.

The genes are TRBV7-2 and TRBJ2-4; D is undetermined. Germline V gene lookup returns CDR1 SGHTA and CDR2 FQGNSA. The CDR3 sequence is 14 residues long. V lost 3 bases and J 0 bases, leaving 6 bases between the germline ends. The CDR3 region is CASSLSLAKNIQYF. Written as DNA, the CDR3 is TGTGCCAGCAGCTTGAGCCTAGCCAAAAACATTCAGTACTTC.

CDR3 sequence (DNA): TGTGCCACCAGCAGAGACAGAAACCCCGGGGAGCTGTTTTTT. Protein sequence: CATSRDRNPGELFF. The chain recombines TRBV15 with TRBJ2-2; D remains ambiguous. V was clipped by 0 bases and J by 6 bases, with 8 bases between them. Germline CDR1 LNHNV, CDR2 YYDKDF (reference sequence). This CDR3 spans 14 amino acids.